These 28 T cell receptor beta chains share one sample of origin, sequenced in a study of cytomegalovirus exposure and HLA in healthy donors. PCR was performed using 60 Vbeta and 13 Jbeta primers. Sequenced by immunoSEQ multiplex PCR; TCRdb stores in-frame clones only, minus some. The sample consists of around 99,000 clones, around 85% of them appearing once. Material: PBMCs. The receptors shown here come from a man aged 25-45 years in good health and CMV-seronegative.

The V and J genes are TRBV25-1 and TRBJ1-2; possible D gene TRBD1, 6 bases. V lost 4 bases and J lost 6, with 9 bases in between. Germline-derived CDR1 and CDR2 are MGHDK and SYGVNS. This CDR3 comprises 12 residues. This CDR3 is CASSGGRDGYTF. For the CDR3, the DNA is TGTGCCAGCAGTGGGGGGCGGGATGGCTACACCTTC.

CDR3 loop: CASSLTAGDQPQHF. The CDR3 DNA is TGTGCCAGCAGCTTAACGGCCGGGGATCAGCCCCAGCATTTT. This chain joins TRBV7-3 and TRBJ1-5; D ambiguous. Germline lookup yields CDR1 SGHTA and CDR2 FQGTGA. The CDR3 contains 14 residues. Trimming removed 0 bases from V and 5 bases from J, with 8 bases in between.

This clone was observed a single time. In nucleotides, the CDR3 is TGTGCCAGCACCCCCGACAGGGGCACTGAAGCTTTCTTT. Translated, it gives CASTPDRGTEAFF. The rearrangement links TRBV6-5 to TRBJ1-1; 8 bases agree with TRBD1. Germline-derived CDR1 and CDR2 are MNHEY and SVGAGI. The V gene end was trimmed by 7 bases and the J gene end by 4 bases; junction bases not matched to a gene: 5. CDR3 length: 13 amino acids.

V gene TRBV11-2 combines with J gene TRBJ2-3; D uncertain. This CDR3 is built from 12 residues. Germline CDR1 SGHAT, CDR2 FQNNGV. V was cut by 4 bases and J by 2 bases, with 4 bases left in between. The CDR3: CASSSYTDTQYF. The DNA of the CDR3 is TGTGCCAGCAGCTCCTACACAGATACGCAGTATTTT.

This clone came up a few times. The chain employs TRBV11-2 and TRBJ2-7, with D possibly being TRBD1 (6 bases). The V gene lost 2 bases and the J gene lost 6 bases, with 14 bases spanning the gap. This CDR3 is 14 amino acids long. The germline V gene has CDR1 SGHAT and CDR2 FQNNGV. The CDR3 nucleotides are TGTGCCAGCAGCTTATACAGGGAGTCGGTCGAGCAGTACTTC. This encodes CASSLYRESVEQYF.

The chain recombines TRBV7-6 with TRBJ2-3, with D tentatively TRBD1 (5 bases). Germline-derived CDR1 and CDR2 are SGHVS and FNYEAQ. The length of the CDR3 is 13 residues. V was shortened by 4 bases and J by 14 bases, with 19 bases between the two germline ends. CDR3 sequence: CASSSPDTLHPYF. DNA of the CDR3: TGTGCCAGCAGCTCACCGGACACACTTCATCCGTATTTT. Using reference TRBV7-6 and TRBJ2-3 for the parts outside the CDR3, the full variable domain is GAGVSQSPRYKVTKRGQDVALRCDPISGHVSLYWYRQALGQGPEFLTYFNYEAQQDKSGLPNDRFSAERPEGSISTLTIQRTEQRDSAMYRCASSSPDTLHPYFGPGTRLTVL.

The chain recombines TRBV10-1 with TRBJ1-3; D unclear. The CDR3 length is 14 residues. V dropped 8 bases and J dropped 5 bases, with 16 bases sitting between them. Germline loops: CDR1 WNHNN, CDR2 SYGVQD (reference sequence). The CDR3: CASSDSGQRNTIYF. CDR3 DNA: TGCGCCAGCTCCGACTCCGGCCAGCGAAACACCATATATTTT.

The chain combines TRBV11-2 with TRBJ1-2; a possible D gene is TRBD1 (5 bases). CDR3 size: 14 residues. The germline CDR1 and CDR2 sequences are SGHAT and FQNNGV. Trimming took 1 base from V and 5 from J, leaving 11 bases between them. The CDR3 DNA reads TGTGCCAGCAGCTTAGTTGGGGGGGGGTATGGCTACACCTTC. This encodes CASSLVGGGYGYTF.

This chain connects TRBV19 to TRBJ1-5; D not resolved. Germline assignment: CDR1 LNHDA and CDR2 SQIVND (reference sequence). The CDR3 covers 12 residues. The V end lost 3 bases, the J end lost 11 bases, and 11 bases lay between the germline ends. Here the CDR3 DNA reads TGTGCCAGTAGTATGGTCCAGTCGTCCCAGCATTTT. It codes for CASSMVQSSQHF. The variable domain in full, with the rest retrieved from reference TRBV19 and TRBJ1-5, is DGGITQSPKYLFRKEGQNVTLSCEQNLNHDAMYWYRQDPGQGLRLIYYSQIVNDFQKGDIAEGYSVSREKKESFPLTVTSAQKNPTAFYLCASSMVQSSQHFGDGTRLSIL.

The chain carries TRBV5-8 and TRBJ2-3, with TRBD2 matching 11 bases. The CDR3 is 16 amino acids. V shed 3 bases and J 2 bases; nucleotides not matched to a gene: 5. Looked up from germline, CDR1 is SGHTS and CDR2 is YDEGEE. The CDR3 reads CASSSRLAGNTDTQYF. For the CDR3, the DNA is TGTGCCAGCAGCTCCCGACTAGCGGGGAACACAGATACGCAGTATTTT.

CDR3 DNA sequence: TGTGCCAGCAGCTCCGCGGGTAGGACGACGAACACTGAAGCTTTCTTT. The encoded protein is CASSSAGRTTNTEAFF. The genes are TRBV5-4 and TRBJ1-1, with D hard to call. Germline V gene data show CDR1 as SGHNT and CDR2 as YYREEE (reference sequence). The CDR3 runs 16 residues. V was clipped by 3 bases and J by 1 base, with 16 bases between them. Variable domain in full (rest from reference TRBV5-4 and TRBJ1-1): ETGVTQSPTHLIKTRGQQVTLRCSSQSGHNTVSWYQQALGQGPQFIFQYYREEENGRGNFPPRFSGLQFPNYSSELNVNALELDDSALYLCASSSAGRTTNTEAFFGQGTRLTVV.

V usage is TRBV7-8 and J usage is TRBJ1-5; perhaps TRBD1 as D (6 bases). Germline CDR1 and CDR2: SGHVS and FQNEAQ. The CDR3 is 15 residues long. Trimming left V 7 bases short and J 1 base short, with 14 bases between. The CDR3: CASTPQGQSNQPQHF. CDR3 nucleotide sequence: TGTGCCAGCACCCCCCAGGGGCAAAGCAATCAGCCCCAGCATTTT.

This chain connects TRBV20-1 to TRBJ2-5, with no clear D. Between the trimmed V and J ends, which lost 1 base and 6 bases, there was a span of 6 bases. The CDR3 sequence is 11 residues long. Germline loops: CDR1 DFQATT, CDR2 SNEGSKA (reference sequence). CDR3 nucleotides: TGCAGTGCTAGAGGGCCCCAGACCCAGTACTTC. As protein: CSARGPQTQYF.

The chain has TRBV27 and TRBJ2-7, with TRBD2 identical over 12 bases. Germline CDR1 and CDR2: MNHEY and SMNVEV (reference sequence). V lost 6 bases and J lost 2; bases outside the gene matches: 5. This CDR3 region has 15 residues. As DNA, the CDR3 is TGTGCCAGCAGCCCCCCTAGCGGGGGGGCCTACGAGCAGTACTTC. Amino acid sequence: CASSPPSGGAYEQYF.

This clone was seen a handful of times. The chain recombines TRBV21-1 with TRBJ1-1; whether TRBD1, the table's D call, matches the DNA was not checked. TRBV21-1 is annotated as a pseudogene. The CDR3 sequence is 12 residues long. The CDR3 bases are TGTGCCCCTAAAGGGGATCCCGCTGAAGCTTTCTTT. It translates to CAPKGDPAEAFF.

V gene TRBV7-6 combines with J gene TRBJ2-7, with 8 nucleotides matching TRBD1. V lost 0 bases and J lost 3; bases outside the gene matches: 4. Germline values: CDR1 SGHVS, CDR2 FNYEAQ. The CDR3 is made up of 15 amino acids. CDR3 amino acids: CASSLATGGSYEQYF. In DNA form, the CDR3 reads TGTGCCAGCAGCTTAGCTACAGGGGGGAGCTACGAGCAGTACTTC.

The CDR3 is CASSLGGRNGETQYF. The CDR3 DNA follows: TGTGCCAGCAGTTTGGGGGGGAGAAATGGGGAGACCCAGTACTTC. The rearrangement uses TRBV28 and TRBJ2-5, with 7 bases matching TRBD2. Germline V lookup: CDR1 MDHEN, CDR2 SYDVKM. With 3 bases clipped from V and 5 bases from J, the junction kept 9 bases outside the gene matches. CDR3 length: 15 residues. The variable domain in full, completed from reference TRBV28 and TRBJ2-5, reads DVKVTQSSRYLVKRTGEKVFLECVQDMDHENMFWYRQDPGLGLRLIYFSYDVKMKEKGDIPEGYSVSREKKERFSLILESASTNQTSMYLCASSLGGRNGETQYFGPGTRLLVL.

CDR3 residues: CASSGQGQGSHEQYF. The DNA of the CDR3 is TGTGCCAGCAGCGGACAGGGACAGGGTAGCCACGAGCAGTACTTC. The V call is TRBV7-9, the J call TRBJ2-7; 9 bases line up with TRBD1. Germline CDR1 and CDR2: SEHNR and FQNEAQ (reference sequence). This CDR3 is built from 15 residues. V dropped 5 bases and J dropped 5; count of bases not matched to a gene: 10.

This rearrangement joins TRBV6-1 to TRBJ1-1, with TRBD1 matching 7 bases. J gave up 4 bases and V 2 bases, and 4 bases lay outside the gene matches. Germline CDR1 reads MNHNS; CDR2 reads SASEGT. This CDR3 has 14 amino acids. The CDR3 spells CASSEQGGITEAFF. DNA of the CDR3: TGTGCCAGCAGTGAACAGGGGGGTATCACTGAAGCTTTCTTT.

The rearrangement uses TRBV6-6 and TRBJ1-5, with unresolved D. V was shortened by 2 bases and J by 7 bases, with 15 bases between the two germline ends. This CDR3 region has 15 residues. Germline assignment: CDR1 MNHNY and CDR2 SVGAGI (reference sequence). The CDR3, as DNA: TGTGCCAGCAGTTACGAGCGGGAAAGTGGGCAGCCCCAGCATTTT. The encoded protein is CASSYERESGQPQHF.

This rearrangement joins TRBV7-8 to TRBJ1-1; D is ambiguous. V lost 1 base, J lost 0 bases, and 15 bases lay in between. Germline assignment: CDR1 SGHVS and CDR2 FQNEAQ. CDR3 length equals 17 residues. CDR3 residues: CASSLGFAPGVNTEAFF. For the CDR3, the DNA is TGTGCCAGCAGCTTAGGTTTCGCGCCCGGAGTGAACACTGAAGCTTTCTTT.

The chain is built from TRBV18 and TRBJ2-5, with a possible D match to TRBD2 (6 bases). The CDR3 is 14 residues long. V was pared by 3 bases and J by 3 bases, with 11 bases between. Germline V gene data show CDR1 as KGHSH and CDR2 as LQKENI. CDR3 sequence reads: CASSPGRGKETQYF. The CDR3 nucleotides read TGTGCCAGCTCACCCGGGCGGGGAAAAGAGACCCAGTACTTC.

V usage is TRBV13 and J usage is TRBJ1-2, with D possibly being TRBD1 (6 bases). The CDR3 spans 14 residues. Germline assignment: CDR1 PRHDT and CDR2 FYEKMQ (reference sequence). V was shortened by 1 base and J by 8 bases, with 14 bases between the two germline ends. CDR3 coding DNA: TGTGCCAGCAGCTTAGCCCGGGGGGGCTGGGGCTACACCTTC. Its protein is CASSLARGGWGYTF. Full variable domain (rest looked up from reference TRBV13 and TRBJ1-2): AAGVIQSPRHLIKEKRETATLKCYPIPRHDTVYWYQQGPGQDPQFLISFYEKMQSDKGSIPDRFSAQQFSDYHSELNMSSLELGDSALYFCASSLARGGWGYTFGSGTRLTVV.

V and J are TRBV7-2 and TRBJ2-3; D perhaps matches TRBD2 (6 bases). Trimming took off 6 bases at V and 6 bases at J, with 19 bases between the two ends. CDR3 length: 15 amino acids. Per germline, CDR1 SGHTA and CDR2 FQGNSA. CDR3 nucleotide sequence: TGTGCCAGCAGTCGAGCATTCGGGAGTAAGGATACGCAGTATTTT. It translates to CASSRAFGSKDTQYF.

The V gene is TRBV11-2, the J gene TRBJ2-5; the D is unclear. Germline CDR1 reads SGHAT; CDR2 reads FQNNGV. V dropped 5 bases and J dropped 1 base, with 11 bases sitting between them. The CDR3 consists of 14 residues. CDR3 loop: CASSAPGFQETQYF. The CDR3 DNA is TGTGCCAGCAGCGCCCCGGGTTTCCAAGAGACCCAGTACTTC.

The table lists this clone with a few counts. The chain combines TRBV28 with TRBJ1-2; D is unresolved. Germline-derived CDR1 and CDR2 are MDHEN and SYDVKM. This CDR3 is 15 amino acids long. The V gene lost 2 bases and the J gene lost 2 bases, with 12 bases spanning the gap. CDR3 amino acids: CASSLRGGANYGYTF. CDR3 DNA: TGTGCCAGCAGTTTAAGAGGCGGAGCCAACTATGGCTACACCTTC.

The chain carries TRBV6-5 and TRBJ2-7, with D maybe TRBD2 (5 bases). The germline V gene encodes CDR1 MNHEY and CDR2 SVGAGI. V was trimmed by 2 bases and J by 7 bases, leaving 12 bases between them. This CDR3 contains 13 residues. The chain's CDR3 is CASSYTGWREQYF. The CDR3 DNA reads as TGTGCCAGCAGTTACACCGGATGGAGGGAGCAGTACTTC.

V and J are TRBV11-2 and TRBJ2-7, with D maybe TRBD2 (5 bases). V dropped 4 bases and J dropped 1 base, with 11 bases sitting between them. Germline lookup yields CDR1 SGHAT and CDR2 FQNNGV. The CDR3 has 14 residues. The CDR3 DNA reads as TGTGCCAGCAGCTCTCCAGGACTTTCCTACGAGCAGTACTTC. Translation: CASSSPGLSYEQYF. The variable domain in full, completed from reference TRBV11-2 and TRBJ2-7, reads EAGVAQSPRYKIIEKRQSVAFWCNPISGHATLYWYQQILGQGPKLLIQFQNNGVVDDSQLPKDRFSAERLKGVDSTLKIQPAKLEDSAVYLCASSSPGLSYEQYFGPGTRLTVT.